This T cell receptor (beta chain) derives from a study of cytomegalovirus exposure and HLA in healthy donors (dated by TCRdb to the late 2010s). About the study as a whole: An earlier analysis of some 550 of the donors reported 250 to 350 Gb of sequence data and some 120 million unique TCR beta sequences from some 180 million T cells. An early release that covered some 640 HLA-typed donors contained around 300 gigabases of sequencing data and about 93 million unique TCR sequences. Of the 350 to 450 genotyped donors, 65% to 90% were placed in the genetic ancestry cluster associated with self-reported Caucasian donors. The aim of the study was to test whether cataloging public T cell receptors could identify signatures of past pathogen exposure. The study profiled the T cell repertoires of under 850 subjects by immunosequencing and related them to cytomegalovirus serostatus. A separate validation cohort of over a hundred different subjects was used in addition to the roughly 670-subject first cohort. To predict cytomegalovirus infection status, the study combined high-throughput TCR immunosequencing, statistical association of individual TCRs with disease status, and machine learning. To study patterns of TCR occurrence, a later analysis re-analyzed previously published TCR beta repertoires from several hundred donors and added high-resolution HLA genotyping. Rather than using new phenotypic data, the later analysis identified candidate immune exposures from TCR beta sequences and from how often those sequences occurred across donors. To decide whether each TCR beta V gene segment behaved as functional or pseudogenic, an earlier analysis of some 600 of the donors relied on high-throughput TCR beta sequencing. Alongside the repertoire data, information on donor age, sex, ethnicity and CMV serostatus was compiled. A later genetic analysis took genome-wide SNP genotypes for about 60% of the roughly 670 donors and used that subset as a discovery cohort. All discovery cohort repertoires had been generated using a single sequencing platform. HLA typing included class I and class II loci at four-digit resolution. Typing coverage differed by locus: A, B, C, DRB1 and DQB1 were typed in roughly 620-630 donors, DQA1 in approximately 520, DPA1 in 606, and DPB1 in 450 to 480. Because of strong linkage in the cohort, roughly five DR-DQ haplotypes were treated as single units for association and clustering. Across roughly 420 genotyped donors of the cohort, an average of about 200,000 unique TCR beta nucleotide sequences per donor were sequenced, and 15% to 20% of those sequences were non-productive.

In the case of this clone: The antigen this receptor binds is unknown. Base qualities are not provided; no much larger clone lies one nucleotide away.

The full study reports these points: A further reported finding was that TCR beta sequences accurately predicted the HLA-A and HLA-B alleles for most subjects in the first cohort. The authors suggested that the approach could potentially be extended to other disease states and immunological phenotypes. While some public TCRs were present in many individuals, most TCR sequences turned up only very rarely across donors. When HLA alleles, especially DR and DQ, strongly co-occurred, attributing TCR associations to individual alleles was difficult. Sequencing depth was assumed to be roughly uniform across donors in the presence/absence analyses, though that assumption may not hold. According to a later analysis, TCR association rates differed among HLA loci, with DRB1 alleles showing the most associated TCRs and HLA-C alleles showing the fewest. A later analysis found that HLA-associated TCR beta chains were more clonally expanded and had lower generation probabilities than equally common non-associated chains. At a false discovery rate of 0.05, a later analysis linked 15,000 to 20,000 TCR beta sequences to specific HLA alleles. For the cohort, immune exposure information was limited to CMV serostatus. V-gene and J-gene trimming of TCR beta chains was associated with a missense DCLRE1C variant in a later genetic analysis, and the association was replicated in an independent cohort. Three of the identified cytomegalovirus-associated TCR beta chains were confirmed in vitro to be specific for cytomegalovirus antigens. Because counts were too low, about 18 rarely observed V segments, including chromosome 9 orphons, were excluded from the earlier analysis of 587 of the donors. HLA typing was unavailable for some donors at each locus, so association tests used only the typed subset. In a later genetic analysis, fewer N-insertions in productive TCRs were reported among donors in an Asian-associated ancestry cluster than the roughly 670-donor mean. In the study, some 160 TCR beta chains were listed as associated with cytomegalovirus. Correlated functional status among segregating V segments might be attributable to linkage disequilibrium, but an unknown experimental factor could not be ruled out. According to a later analysis, parvovirus B19, influenza, CMV and Epstein-Barr virus appeared linked to several top co-occurrence clusters. A cluster of highly shared sequence variants was judged likely to be a technical artifact of the sequencing pipeline. A later analysis found that most CMV-associated TCR beta chains appeared HLA-restricted, with HLA associations seemingly driven largely by CMV exposure. In an earlier analysis of more than 450 of the donors, most TCR beta V segments were observed in productive rearrangements about 87% or about 30% of the time, broadly matching IMGT annotations. Cytomegalovirus status was reported to be diagnosed by the classifier with high specificity and sensitivity in both the original and validation cohorts. The cohort was sequenced for TCR beta chains only, and without alpha or paired-chain data the features that could be detected were limited. Some IMGT-functional V segments, including TRBV6-2 and TRBV6-3, could not be told apart with the 87-base-pair reads, so those segments were excluded.

From cysteine to phenylalanine, the CDR3 is 14 amino acids long. CDR3 DNA only is kept here, 42 bases in frame from base 1. Reading the germline V gene gives CDR1 SGHDT and CDR2 YYEEEE. The germline ends are 17 bases apart after V is trimmed by 4 bases and J by 8 bases. The cohort was made up of under 800 healthy bone marrow donors. At the time of sampling, all cohort members were nominally healthy, though unrecorded immune exposures were likely present. The donor tested CMV seronegative, placing the donor among the 352 seronegative members of the cohort. A peripheral blood sample was provided by each donor, and peripheral blood mononuclear cells were used for TCR beta sequencing. The Qiagen DNeasy Blood Extraction Kit was used to extract genomic DNA from the blood cell samples. Library preparation employed the immunoSEQ multiplex PCR assay. For the multiplex PCR, a mixture combining 60 forward primers for TCR Vbeta segments and 13 reverse primers for TCR Jbeta segments was used. The CDR3 region of rearranged TCR beta genes was amplified from genomic DNA with a multiplex PCR assay. Amplified TCR beta libraries were sequenced as 87-base-pair reads on the Illumina HiSeq System. The authors' analysis ran thus. In a later analysis, some 80 million unique TCR beta chains were counted across the roughly 670 repertoires, and around 11 million of these chains were shared by at least two donors. Raw reads were error-corrected and collapsed into unique sequences by a nearest-neighbor algorithm in which closely related sequences were merged to remove PCR and sequencing errors. CDR3 sequences were aligned to IMGT reference sequences to assign V, D and J gene segments. For a sequence to be retained, at least a six-nucleotide match to both a V gene segment and a J gene segment was required. Rearrangements were classified as productive when the CDR3 lacked stop codons and remained in frame with V and J, and all other rearrangements were classified as non-productive. CDR3 was defined according to IMGT convention as the region running from the second conserved V-encoded cysteine to the conserved J-encoded phenylalanine. The earlier analysis of 450 to 750 of the donors excluded any sequence lacking an unambiguous match to a single V gene segment. In an earlier analysis of several hundred of the donors, V segments were called functional above 56.7% productive rearrangements and were called segregating when the between-donor standard deviation exceeded 5%. A statistical classification framework was built to diagnose cytomegalovirus status from the catalog of TCR beta chain sequences. In a later analysis, V and J genes were assigned by comparing TCR nucleotide sequences against IMGT/GENE-DB human TR gene sequences. Using the TCRdist pipeline, a later analysis assigned CDR3 sequences along with most-parsimonious VDJ recombination scenarios. In a later analysis, every TCR beta chain was defined by the combination of its CDR3 amino acid sequence and its V-gene family, and reads without a unique V-gene family were dropped. As a way to deal with suspected cross-contamination and a sequencing artifact, a later analysis dropped under 600 nucleotide sequences that were highly shared and had low generation probability. A later analysis calculated a clonal expansion index for each public chain from normalized within-repertoire ranks of inferred template counts. Generation probabilities in a later analysis came from a VDJ recombination model fitted to out-of-frame rearrangements, and those results were checked against IGoR. Hypergeometric tests were used in a later analysis to score TCR-TCR, TCR-HLA and TCR-CMV co-occurrence, with a repertoire-size bias correction applied to the TCR pairs. False discovery rates were estimated in a later analysis by permuting HLA or CMV assignments 20 times. A later analysis grouped co-occurring TCRs with DBSCAN, adding TCRdist sequence similarity when clustering within HLA-allele-positive subsets. For co-occurrence clustering, repertoires with fewer than 30,000 or more than 120,000 public chains were excluded, along with four to six repertoires with anomalous nucleotide sharing. TCRdb re-hosts the immuneACCESS table, in-frame sequences only. Its copies lack some clones; in the studies checked, an unresolved V gene accounts for under half of them, and the cause for the rest is not known. D and trimming were read from the DNA, whereas the V and J calls and clone size are those reported in that table. This sample has under 200,000 clones in its table, and roughly 78% of those were observed once. Approximately 3.1% of the sample lies in the top ten.

The rearrangement joined TRBV5-6 to TRBJ2-3; TRBD1 is a weak D gene call, 6 bases matching. Sequencing was carried out using PBMCs. The source is a woman aged 40 to 50 in good health and CMV-seronegative. The base sequence is TGTGCCAGCAGCGGACAGTTTTCCAGGGGTACGCAGTATTTT. Its protein product is CASSGQFSRGTQYF.